These T cell receptor beta chains were read from a single sample in a study of blood T cell repertoires in COVID-19. Some clones are missing from TCRdb's copy, which holds only in-frame ones; the method was immunoSEQ multiplex PCR. The sample yields some 200,000 clones, about 85% seen once. Sequenced: peripheral blood. The receptors originated from an elderly woman with COVID-19, enrolled during active disease. Both conserved end residues are part of each CDR3. D genes are given only for firm matches.

13	TRBV12-3/TRBV12-4	TRBJ1-1	NA	CASSFVQGGEAFF	TGTGCCAGCAGTTTTGTACAGGGTGGTGAAGCTTTCTTT
11	TRBV20-1	TRBJ2-1	NA	CSASGGSGRFF	TGCAGTGCTAGTGGAGGGAGCGGGCGGTTCTTC
14	TRBV5-1	TRBJ2-5	NA	CASSLTGQGETQYF	TGCGCCAGCAGCCTAACTGGCCAGGGGGAGACCCAGTACTTC
14	TRBV3-1/TRBV3-2	TRBJ2-1	NA	CASSQVGFGGGRFF	TGTGCCAGCAGCCAAGTGGGCTTTGGGGGGGGGCGGTTCTTC
13	TRBV2	TRBJ1-4	NA	CASMGRHNEKLFF	TGTGCCAGCATGGGCAGACATAATGAAAAACTGTTTTTT
14	TRBV19	TRBJ2-1	NA	CASTLGLGRNEQFF	TGTGCCAGTACTCTGGGACTGGGGAGGAATGAGCAGTTCTTC
13	TRBV30	TRBJ1-4	NA	CARGGGGKEKLFF	TGTGCCCGCGGCGGAGGAGGGAAAGAAAAACTGTTTTTT
16	TRBV7-2	TRBJ1-3	TRBD1	CASSLGPGTGGNTIYF	TGTGCCAGCAGCTTAGGACCCGGGACAGGGGGAAACACCATATATTTT
11	TRBV29-1	TRBJ2-5	TRBD1	CSVRTGETQYF	TGCAGCGTTAGGACAGGAGAGACCCAGTACTTC
15	TRBV5-4	TRBJ1-2	NA	CASSPPGLGNYGYTF	TGTGCCAGCAGCCCTCCAGGTCTTGGGAACTATGGCTACACCTTC
15	TRBV6-4	TRBJ2-2	TRBD1	CASSDSSTGGGELFF	TGTGCCAGCAGTGACTCGAGCACAGGGGGCGGGGAGCTGTTTTTT
13	TRBV5-6	TRBJ1-2	TRBD1	CASSTGQGYGYTF	TGTGCCAGCAGCACAGGACAGGGCTATGGCTACACCTTC
14	TRBV4-3	TRBJ2-1	TRBD2	CASSQGGGYNEQFF	TGCGCCAGCAGCCAAGGGGGGGGGTACAATGAGCAGTTCTTC
15	TRBV11-2	TRBJ1-5	NA	CASSLEGDLRQPQHF	TGTGCCAGCAGCTTAGAAGGGGACTTGCGTCAGCCCCAGCATTTT
14	TRBV7-8	TRBJ1-1	TRBD1	CASSSTGVPAEAFF	TGTGCCAGCAGCTCCACAGGGGTTCCAGCTGAAGCTTTCTTT